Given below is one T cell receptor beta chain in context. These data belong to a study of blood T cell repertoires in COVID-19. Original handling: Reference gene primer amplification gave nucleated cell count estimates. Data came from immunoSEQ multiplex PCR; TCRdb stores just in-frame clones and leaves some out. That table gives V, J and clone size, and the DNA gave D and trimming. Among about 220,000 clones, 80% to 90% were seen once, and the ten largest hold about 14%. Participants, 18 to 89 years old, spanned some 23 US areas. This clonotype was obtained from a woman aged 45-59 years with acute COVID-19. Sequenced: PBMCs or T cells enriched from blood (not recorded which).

The CDR3 sequence: CASSFRLAGDTQYF. The CDR3 region has the DNA TGTGCCAGCAGCTTCCGACTAGCGGGAGATACGCAGTATTTT. V usage is TRBV9 and J usage is TRBJ2-3, with 10 positions matching TRBD2. CDR3 length: 14 residues. Germline V gives CDR1 SGDLS, CDR2 YYNGEE. Trimming cost V 4 bases and J 5 bases; bases outside gene matches: 4. Combining the CDR3 with reference TRBV9 and TRBJ2-3 gives the whole variable domain DSGVTQTPKHLITATGQRVTLRCSPRSGDLSVYWYQQSLDQGLQFLIQYYNGEERAKGNILERFSAQQFPDLHSELNLSSLELGDSALYFCASSFRLAGDTQYFGPGTRLTVL.